This T cell receptor beta chain was retrieved from a study of T cell changes during pregnancy in multiple sclerosis. This CDR3 spans 13 amino acids. V was pared by 5 bases and J by 7 bases, with 12 bases between. The germline V gene has CDR1 SGHRS and CDR2 YFSETQ. Sequencing used immunoSEQ multiplex PCR; TCRdb keeps in-frame clones, though not all of them. The table shows roughly 79,000 clones, with 90% to 95% occurring only once. The source material was CD4+ T cells from peripheral blood mononuclear cells, sampled before pregnancy. The genes are TRBV5-1 and TRBJ2-2, with TRBD1 as a possible D gene (6 bases). This TCR derives from a female donor with multiple sclerosis, enrolled in a pregnancy study. The CDR3 bases are TGCGCCAGCAGAAGGGACACCTACGGGGAGCTGTTTTTT. Translating gives CASRRDTYGELFF.